This TCR beta chain derives from a study of HIV-infected patients and healthy controls. TCRdb redid the calling of the 5' RACE reads with MiXCR, one entry per CDR3 protein. Altogether about 67,000 distinct CDR3 sequences are present, about 15% being singletons, with the ten largest covering less than 6%. CDR3 length: 13 residues. The germline V gene has CDR1 KGHSH and CDR2 LQKENI. V shed 3 bases and J shed 0 bases, with 6 bases lying between them. This clonotype was detected many times. The chain uses TRBV18 and TRBJ2-7; a weak D match, TRBD2 (6 bases). The receptor was isolated from a human donor in good health. The sequencing sample was made of CD4+ T cells from blood. CDR3 sequence: CASSPGSSYEQYF. The DNA of the CDR3 is TGTGCCAGCTCACCCGGGAGCTCCTACGAGCAGTACTTC.